What follows describes a single T cell receptor beta chain. The sample is drawn from a study of blood T cell repertoires in COVID-19. About the research overall: Spain, Italy and the United States supplied samples that represented acute and convalescent COVID-19. T cells, B-cell-depleted T cells, or PBMCs supplied cDNA or gDNA.

CDR3 length: 15 residues. Germline V CDR1 and CDR2: LGHDT, YNNKEL (reference sequence). After removal of 5 bases from V and 11 bases from J, the junction contained 12 bases not matched to a gene. In the original processing: Reference gene primer amplification in the assay estimated nucleated cell counts. Profiled with immunoSEQ multiplex PCR; TCRdb holds only in-frame clones, not every one. For V, J and clone size, that table is used; D and trimming come from the DNA. This table holds about 91,000 clones, around 82% found once. This sequence originates from a man aged 50 or older with active or convalescent COVID-19. Sequenced: peripheral blood. The chain joins TRBV3-1 (or the pseudogene TRBV3-2) to TRBJ2-1, with 10 bases that match TRBD2. CDR3 in DNA: TGTGCCAGCAGCTCGCCTAGCGGGGGCATATCTAAGCAGTTCTTC. Residues: CASSSPSGGISKQFF.